This passage covers 17 T cell receptor beta chains from one sample sequenced in a study of T cell responses to AZD1222 COVID-19 vaccine. Generated by immunoSEQ multiplex PCR, the TCRdb table keeps only in-frame clones and is missing some. Counted here are approximately 120,000 clones, 88% occurring once; the ten biggest clones make up 4% to 4.5%. Sequenced material: peripheral blood, taken on day 0 of AZD1222 vaccination. The source of these receptors is an adult in good health.

The chain uses TRBV27 and TRBJ2-1; no firm D call. The V and J ends lost 2 bases and 5 bases respectively, with 10 bases between them. CDR1 is MNHEY, CDR2 SMNVEV, per germline (reference sequence). The CDR3 is 14 amino acids. This CDR3 reads CASSLVGPHNEQFF. The CDR3 DNA follows: TGTGCCAGCAGTTTAGTCGGCCCCCACAATGAGCAGTTCTTC.

The rearrangement links TRBV7-2 to TRBJ2-5, with 9 bases that match TRBD2. The CDR3 consists of 17 residues. The V and J ends lost 5 bases and 3 bases, in that order; junction bases with no gene match: 13. The germline gives CDR1 SGHTA, CDR2 FQGNSA. CDR3 nucleotide sequence: TGTGCCAGCAGCAGAGGGGAGATAGCGGGAGAAGAAGAGACCCAGTACTTC. Translation: CASSRGEIAGEEETQYF.

In this sample, this clone turned up once. V gene TRBV14 combines with J gene TRBJ1-1; D unclear. CDR1 is SGHDN and CDR2 is FVKESK in the germline V gene. This CDR3 comprises 15 residues. V was cut by 0 bases and J by 0 bases, with 8 bases left in between. Here the CDR3 DNA reads TGTGCCAGCAGCCAAGACAGGCGAATGAACACTGAAGCTTTCTTT. The encoded protein is CASSQDRRMNTEAFF.

The chain couples TRBV24-1 to TRBJ1-5; 7 bases fit TRBD1. CDR3 size: 16 residues. Germline V gene lookup returns CDR1 KGHDR and CDR2 SFDVKD. Unmatched junction bases numbered 10, after V lost 4 bases and J lost 5 bases. As DNA, the CDR3 is TGTGCCACCAGTGACGCCGACCAGGGGGATCATCAGCCCCAGCATTTT. Its protein is CATSDADQGDHQPQHF.

The chain carries TRBV11-2 and TRBJ2-1, with TRBD2 identical over 8 bases. The germline CDR1 and CDR2 sequences are SGHAT and FQNNGV. The CDR3 is 14 amino acids. The junction had 8 bases not matched to a gene; V was cut back by 4 bases and J by 9 bases. The CDR3 nucleotides read TGTGCCAGCAGCTGGAGCGGGGGTCTTGGTGAGCAGTTCTTC. This translates into CASSWSGGLGEQFF.

This chain joins TRBV19 and TRBJ1-4; TRBD1 aligns across 9 bases. CDR1 is LNHDA and CDR2 is SQIVND in the germline V gene (reference sequence). Trimming removed 7 bases from V and 8 bases from J; junction bases left unmatched: 17. The CDR3 is 17 residues long. This CDR3 is CASNHNRDRVKEEKLFF. The CDR3 DNA reads as TGTGCCAGTAACCACAACCGGGACAGGGTTAAGGAGGAAAAACTGTTTTTT.

J is TRBJ2-1 and V is TRBV21-1; the D call in the table, TRBD2, was not verified against the DNA. TRBV21-1 is tagged as a pseudogene. The CDR3 totals 17 residues. CDR3 amino acids: CASSKAGLAGVYNEQFF. As DNA, the CDR3 is TGTGCCAGCAGCAAAGCCGGGCTAGCGGGGGTATACAATGAGCAGTTCTTC.

V gene TRBV5-1 combines with J gene TRBJ1-4; 8 bases map to TRBD1. From germline, CDR1 is SGHRS and CDR2 YFSETQ. V trimming: 0 bases; J trimming: 8 bases; junction bases outside the gene matches: 6. The CDR3 length is 15 residues. DNA of the CDR3: TGCGCCAGCAGCTTGGGAGACAGGGGTGGAGAAAAACTGTTTTTT. Protein product: CASSLGDRGGEKLFF.

The chain couples TRBV7-9 to TRBJ2-1, with D tentatively TRBD2 (6 bases). Trimming shortened V by 3 bases and J by 15 bases, and 18 bases separated the two germline ends. There are 13 residues in the CDR3. CDR1 SEHNR and CDR2 FQNEAQ come from the germline V gene (reference sequence). CDR3 DNA: TGTGCCAGCAGCTTTCCCCAGGCGGGAAGGCGGTTCTTC. It translates to CASSFPQAGRRFF.

This clone showed up just once. The CDR3 region is CASSPGNEQFF. CDR3 DNA sequence: TGTGCCAGCAGTCCGGGTAATGAGCAGTTCTTC. V is TRBV6-5 and J is TRBJ2-1; D is unclear. Trimming stripped 5 bases from V and 7 bases from J, with 6 bases between. The CDR3 consists of 11 residues. CDR1 and CDR2 from the germline V gene are MNHEY and SVGAGI.

The CDR3 DNA reads as TGCAGCGTTTTGGACATTGGAAACACCATATATTTT. It translates to CSVLDIGNTIYF. The chain employs TRBV29-1 and TRBJ1-3; the D gene is possibly TRBD1 (5 bases). The germline CDR1 and CDR2 sequences are SQVTM and ANQGSEA. CDR3 length: 12 amino acids. V lost 5 bases to trimming and J lost 3 bases, with 8 bases between them.

The chain links TRBV18 to TRBJ2-4; D is uncertain. Between the trimmed V and J ends, which lost 0 bases and 0 bases, there was a span of 9 bases. The germline CDR1 and CDR2 sequences are KGHSH and LQKENI. The CDR3 loop spans 16 amino acids. The CDR3 spells CASSPPSSLAKNIQYF. CDR3 nucleotide sequence: TGTGCCAGCTCACCACCCTCCAGCCTAGCCAAAAACATTCAGTACTTC.

The chain joins TRBV5-1 to TRBJ2-7, with 7 bases identical to TRBD1. V was pared by 0 bases and J by 3 bases, with 12 bases of the junction left unmatched. The CDR3 spans 17 residues. CDR1 and CDR2 (germline): SGHRS, YFSETQ. The CDR3 sequence: CASSLGDRGFSDYEQYF. The CDR3 DNA sequence: TGCGCCAGCAGCTTGGGGGACAGAGGGTTCTCGGACTACGAGCAGTACTTC.

The chain carries TRBV7-3 and TRBJ1-2; D remains ambiguous. Trimming removed 5 bases at V and 3 bases at J, with 13 bases between. CDR1 is SGHTA and CDR2 is FQGTGA in the germline V gene. The CDR3 has 14 amino acids. The CDR3 reads CASSPQSGDYGYTF. In nucleotides, the CDR3 is TGTGCCAGCAGCCCTCAGTCCGGGGACTATGGCTACACCTTC. Complete variable domain (other parts from reference TRBV7-3 and TRBJ1-2): GAGVSQTPSNKVTEKGKYVELRCDPISGHTALYWYRQSLGQGPEFLIYFQGTGAADDSGLPNDRFFAVRPEGSVSTLKIQRTERGDSAVYLCASSPQSGDYGYTFGSGTRLTVV.

Here the CDR3 reads CASSRGRETQYF. DNA for the CDR3: TGTGCCAGCAGTCGAGGGCGAGAGACCCAGTACTTC. The V and J genes are TRBV12-3 or TRBV12-4 and TRBJ2-5; possible D gene TRBD2, 5 bases. V lost 5 bases, J lost 4 bases, and 8 bases lay in between. This CDR3 comprises 12 residues.

Comment on this clone: An end of the junction does not agree with germline; a read error may underlie this. The chain is built from TRBV6-6 and TRBJ2-1; TRBD1 matches 8 bases. This CDR3 is built from 15 residues. Germline values: CDR1 MNHNY, CDR2 SVGAGI (reference sequence). The CDR3: CASIYGQGGGNEQFF. CDR3 nucleotides: TGTGCCAGCATTTACGGACAGGGAGGTGGGAATGAGCAGTTCTTC.

This chain joins TRBV11-3 and TRBJ2-7; D might be TRBD1 or TRBD2, each matching 5 bases. Trimming stripped 5 bases from V and 0 bases from J, with 11 bases between. The CDR3 is 14 amino acids. The germline CDR1 and CDR2 sequences are SGHNT and YENEEA. The CDR3 nucleotides read TGTGCCAGCAGCCCGGGACGGAGCTCCTACGAGCAGTACTTC. It encodes CASSPGRSSYEQYF.